This TCR beta chain originates from a study of post-analysis software for immune sequencing data (dated by TCRdb to 2015 to 2017). At the level of the whole study: Disease courses on record covered relapsing-remitting, secondary progressive and progressive-relapsing multiple sclerosis, though some patients had no subtype annotation. The patient repertoires were compared against some twelve previously published healthy control repertoires obtained from donors aged about 6 to 26 years. A subset of samples was prepared in parallel using single-end sample barcoding, then pooled and co-amplified after Illumina adapter ligation. Findings and caveats that apply to the study as a whole: Significantly lower normalized Chao1 diversity was found in multiple sclerosis patients than in controls, suggesting substantial peripheral T-cell clonal expansion. Four or five TRBV segments, including TRBV5-6, TRBV5-1 and TRBV20-1, were significantly more frequent in patients than controls. The control group was slightly older than the multiple sclerosis patient group. Strong co-clustering of samples prepared in the same batch was shown by direct clustering with F measure, prompting a batch-effect correction.

CDR1 and CDR2 (LGHDT, YNNKEL) derive from the germline V gene (reference sequence). Trimming removed 3 bases from V and 3 bases from J; the gene matches leave 4 bases unexplained. Including the terminal cysteine and phenylalanine, the CDR3 comprises 14 residues. The read is trimmed to its CDR3 DNA, 42 bases read in frame from base 1. To demonstrate the VDJtools post-analysis software, TCR beta repertoires were profiled from the peripheral blood of 13 young patients with multiple sclerosis. Multiple sclerosis patients were children and adolescents aged 6 to 15 years. This clonotype appeared a few times. Its specific antigen is unknown. Per-nucleotide qualities are absent, and no much larger clonotype sits a single base away. The library was made by PCR. Sequenced on an Illumina HiSeq 2500. Unique molecular identifiers were incorporated into TCR beta cDNA libraries to reduce PCR and sequencing biases. Per 1 to 10 million input T cells, roughly 0.5 million cDNA molecules were obtained, such that each molecule approximated one T cell. The patient libraries were prepared and sequenced with the same protocol used for the earlier healthy control dataset. Within a given batch, samples were prepared together, multiplexed and sequenced on the same HiSeq lane. The published analysis was carried out like this. MIGEC was used to process the raw barcoded reads, and molecular identifier groups with only a single read were discarded before consensus assembly and CDR3 extraction. Clonotype tables were post-analysed with VDJtools, normalizing diversity by down-sampling all datasets to the smallest sample size. Repertoire overlap clustering matched CDR3 amino acid but not nucleotide sequences to correct batch-related cross-sample contamination. TCRdb itself trimmed the public reads at Q25 with fastp, ran MiXCR and retained productive beta chains. CDR3 protein duplicates are merged, each entry listing the most common genes and DNA. The authors' filters were not applied to this entry. The sample table records around 770,000 distinct CDR3 sequences; 46% of these occur just once. The top ten clones comprise roughly 4.5% of the sample.

The clonotype was recovered from a girl between 10 and 17 years old with multiple sclerosis. This sequence uses TRBV3-1 and TRBJ2-7, and TRBD2 aligns with 8 junction nucleotides. The sequencing input was blood. The sequenced DNA is TGTGCCAGCAGCCAGACGACTAGCGTCTACGAGCAGTACTTC. It codes for CASSQTTSVYEQYF.